This TCR beta chain emerged from a study of cytomegalovirus exposure and HLA in healthy donors. The CDR3 contains 16 residues. CDR1 is SGDLS and CDR2 is YYNGEE in the germline V gene. This clone was seen a handful of times. Its target is unknown. The study, taken as a whole, reports: Confirmation in vitro established that a few CMV-associated chains were specific for CMV antigens. With later analysis, a missense DCLRE1C variant became linked to TCR beta V- and J-gene trimming.

The PCR employed 60 Vbeta primers together with 13 Jbeta primers. Clones were sequenced by immunoSEQ multiplex PCR, and TCRdb holds only the in-frame ones, with some missing. The repertoire holds approximately 270,000 clones, with 75% to 85% as singletons. Sequenced input: PBMCs. This chain joins TRBV9 and TRBJ2-5; D gene uncertain. The end of the DNA fits TRBJ2-7 better, so the J call may be wrong. The TCR was taken from a girl aged 2 to 9 in good health and CMV-seronegative. CDR3 DNA sequence: TGTGCCAGCAGCGAGACAAAGGCGACCGTTCCTTACGAGCAGTACTTC. It encodes CASSETKATVPYEQYF.